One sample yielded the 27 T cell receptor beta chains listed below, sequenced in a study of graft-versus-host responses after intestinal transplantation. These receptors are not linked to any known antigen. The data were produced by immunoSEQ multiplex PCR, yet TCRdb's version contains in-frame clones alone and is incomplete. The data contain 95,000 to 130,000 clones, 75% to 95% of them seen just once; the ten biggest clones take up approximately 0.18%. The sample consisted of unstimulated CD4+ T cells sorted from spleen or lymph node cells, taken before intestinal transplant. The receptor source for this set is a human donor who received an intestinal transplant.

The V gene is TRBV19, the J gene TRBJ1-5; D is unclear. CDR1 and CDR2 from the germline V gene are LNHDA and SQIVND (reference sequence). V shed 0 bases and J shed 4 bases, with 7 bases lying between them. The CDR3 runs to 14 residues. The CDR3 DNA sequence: TGTGCCAGTAGTATAGAACAGTTAAATCAGCCCCAGCATTTT. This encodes CASSIEQLNQPQHF.

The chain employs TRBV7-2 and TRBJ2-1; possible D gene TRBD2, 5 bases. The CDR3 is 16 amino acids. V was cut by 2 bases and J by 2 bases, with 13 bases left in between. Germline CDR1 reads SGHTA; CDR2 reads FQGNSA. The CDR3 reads CASSLKGSATYNEQFF. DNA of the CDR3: TGTGCCAGCAGCTTAAAGGGTAGCGCAACCTACAATGAGCAGTTCTTC.

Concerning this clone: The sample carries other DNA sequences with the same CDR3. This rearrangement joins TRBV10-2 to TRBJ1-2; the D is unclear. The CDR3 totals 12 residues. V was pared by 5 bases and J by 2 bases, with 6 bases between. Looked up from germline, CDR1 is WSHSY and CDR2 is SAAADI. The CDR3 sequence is CASSTANYGYTF. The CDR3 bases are TGCGCCAGCAGTACAGCAAACTATGGCTACACCTTC.

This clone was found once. Here the CDR3 reads CASTQPGGSYEQYF. CDR3 sequence (DNA): TGCGCCAGCACCCAACCAGGGGGCTCCTACGAGCAGTACTTC. The chain couples TRBV10-2 to TRBJ2-5; 7 bases fit TRBD1. Judging by the DNA end, TRBJ2-7 fits better; the J call may be wrong. Germline V gene sequence: CDR1 WSHSY, CDR2 SAAADI. The CDR3 runs 14 residues.

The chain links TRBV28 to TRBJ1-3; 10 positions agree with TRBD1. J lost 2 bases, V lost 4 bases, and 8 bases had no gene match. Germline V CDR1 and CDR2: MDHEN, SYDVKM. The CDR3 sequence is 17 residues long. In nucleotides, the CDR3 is TGTGCCAGCAGTTCGGGACAGGGGCCTCTTACTGGAAACACCATATATTTT. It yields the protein CASSSGQGPLTGNTIYF.

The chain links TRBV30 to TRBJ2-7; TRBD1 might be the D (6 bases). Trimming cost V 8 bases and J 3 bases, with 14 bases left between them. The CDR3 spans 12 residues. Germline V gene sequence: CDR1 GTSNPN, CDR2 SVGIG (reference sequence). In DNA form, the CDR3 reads TGTGCCCGATCGACAGGAGACTACGAGCAGTACTTC. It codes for CARSTGDYEQYF.

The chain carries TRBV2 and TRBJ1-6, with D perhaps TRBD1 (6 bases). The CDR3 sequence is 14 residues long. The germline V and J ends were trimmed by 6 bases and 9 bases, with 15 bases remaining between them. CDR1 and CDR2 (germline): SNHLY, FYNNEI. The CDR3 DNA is TGTGCCAGCAGCGCCGAGGGGGGGGGTTCACCCCTCCACTTT. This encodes CASSAEGGGSPLHF.

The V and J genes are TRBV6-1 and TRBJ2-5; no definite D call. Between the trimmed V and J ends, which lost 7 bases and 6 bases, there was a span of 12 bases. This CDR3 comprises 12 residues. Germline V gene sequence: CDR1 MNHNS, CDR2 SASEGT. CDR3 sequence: CASTSLWQTQYF. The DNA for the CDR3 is TGTGCCAGCACCTCCCTGTGGCAGACCCAGTACTTC.

CDR3 in amino acids: CASSLAATAEAFF. The CDR3, as DNA: TGCGCCAGCAGCTTGGCAGCGACAGCTGAAGCTTTCTTT. V and J are TRBV5-1 and TRBJ1-1; D perhaps matches TRBD1 (5 bases). CDR3 size: 13 residues. In germline, CDR1 is SGHRS, CDR2 YFSETQ. The V gene lost 0 bases and the J gene lost 6 bases, with 9 bases spanning the gap.

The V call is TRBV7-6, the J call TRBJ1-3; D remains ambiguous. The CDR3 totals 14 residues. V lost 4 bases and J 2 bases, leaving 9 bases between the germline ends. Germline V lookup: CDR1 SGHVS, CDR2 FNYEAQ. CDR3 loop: CASSSPLAGNTIYF. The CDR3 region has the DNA TGTGCCAGCAGCTCCCCTTTAGCTGGAAACACCATATATTTT.

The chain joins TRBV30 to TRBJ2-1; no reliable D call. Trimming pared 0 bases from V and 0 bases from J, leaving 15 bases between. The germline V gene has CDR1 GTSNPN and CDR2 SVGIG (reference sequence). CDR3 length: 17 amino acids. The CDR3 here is CAWSVLLVKSSYNEQFF. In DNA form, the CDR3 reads TGTGCCTGGAGTGTACTTCTCGTTAAAAGCTCCTACAATGAGCAGTTCTTC.

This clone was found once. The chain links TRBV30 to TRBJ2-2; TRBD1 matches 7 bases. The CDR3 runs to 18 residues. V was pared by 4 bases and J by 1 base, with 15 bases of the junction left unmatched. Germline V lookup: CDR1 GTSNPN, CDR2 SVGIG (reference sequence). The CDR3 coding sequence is TGTGCCTGGAAATCGTCCTGGTCGGCAGGGGGGAACACCGGGGAGCTGTTTTTT. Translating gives CAWKSSWSAGGNTGELFF. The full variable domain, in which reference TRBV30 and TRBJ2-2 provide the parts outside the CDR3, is SQTIHQWPATLVQPVGSPLSLECTVEGTSNPNLYWYRQAAGRGLQLLFYSVGIGQISSEVPQNLSASRPQDRQFILSSKKLLLSDSGFYLCAWKSSWSAGGNTGELFFGEGSRLTVL.

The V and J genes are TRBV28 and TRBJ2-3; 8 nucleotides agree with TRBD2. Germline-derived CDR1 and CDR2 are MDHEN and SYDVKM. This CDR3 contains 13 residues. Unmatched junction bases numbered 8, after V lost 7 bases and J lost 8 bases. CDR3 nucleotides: TGTGCCAGCAAAAAGCGGGAGTTAGGTACGCAGTATTTT. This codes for CASKKRELGTQYF.

The CDR3 bases are TGTGCCACCAGCAGAGATCGGACAGGGGGGTATGGCTACACCTTC. Translation: CATSRDRTGGYGYTF. J is TRBJ1-2 and V is TRBV15; the match to TRBD1 covers 10 bases. CDR1 and CDR2 from the germline V gene are LNHNV and YYDKDF (reference sequence). With 0 bases clipped from V and 5 bases from J, the junction kept 3 bases outside the gene matches. The CDR3 consists of 15 residues.

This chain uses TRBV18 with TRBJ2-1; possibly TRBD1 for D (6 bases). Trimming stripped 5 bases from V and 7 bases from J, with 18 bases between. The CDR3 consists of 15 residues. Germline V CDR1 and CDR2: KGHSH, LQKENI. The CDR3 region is CASSTLQGLANEQFF. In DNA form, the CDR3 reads TGTGCCAGCTCAACATTACAGGGTTTGGCGAATGAGCAGTTCTTC.

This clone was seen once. CDR3 nucleotide sequence: TGTGCCAGCAGCACGTTACTAGCGTCCGGGGAGCTGTTTTTT. This sequence encodes CASSTLLASGELFF. V is TRBV7-2 and J is TRBJ2-2, with 7 bases identical to TRBD2. The germline V gene has CDR1 SGHTA and CDR2 FQGNSA. V dropped 5 bases and J dropped 6; count of bases not matched to a gene: 6. CDR3 length equals 14 residues.

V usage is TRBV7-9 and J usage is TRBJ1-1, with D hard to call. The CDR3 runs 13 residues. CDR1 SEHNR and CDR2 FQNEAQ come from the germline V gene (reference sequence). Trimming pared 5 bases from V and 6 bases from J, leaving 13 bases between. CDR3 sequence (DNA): TGTGCCAGCAGCCCGCGTGAGGTTTCTGAAGCTTTCTTT. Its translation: CASSPREVSEAFF.

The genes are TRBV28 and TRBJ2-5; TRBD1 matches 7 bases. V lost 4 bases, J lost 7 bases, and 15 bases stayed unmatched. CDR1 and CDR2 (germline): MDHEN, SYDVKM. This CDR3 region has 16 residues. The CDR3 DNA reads TGTGCCAGCAGTTCAGGGGGACGGGGAGTTGGCGGGACCCAGTACTTC. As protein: CASSSGGRGVGGTQYF.

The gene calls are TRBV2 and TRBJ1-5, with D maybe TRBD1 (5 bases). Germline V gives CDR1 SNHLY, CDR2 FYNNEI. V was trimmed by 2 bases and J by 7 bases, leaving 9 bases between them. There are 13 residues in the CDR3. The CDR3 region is CASSEQGIQPQHF. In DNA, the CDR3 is TGTGCCAGCAGTGAACAGGGAATCCAGCCCCAGCATTTT.

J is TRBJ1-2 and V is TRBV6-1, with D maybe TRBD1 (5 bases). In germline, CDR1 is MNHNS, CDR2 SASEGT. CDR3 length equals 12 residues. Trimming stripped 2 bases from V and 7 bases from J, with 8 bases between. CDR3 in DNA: TGTGCCAGCAGTGAAAGGGGTCGTGGCTACACCTTC. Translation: CASSERGRGYTF.

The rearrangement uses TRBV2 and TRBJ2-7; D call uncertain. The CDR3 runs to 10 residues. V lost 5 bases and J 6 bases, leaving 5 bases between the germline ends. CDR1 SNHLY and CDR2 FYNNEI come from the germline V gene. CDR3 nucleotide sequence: TGTGCCAGCAGTCCGCGCGAGCAGTACTTC. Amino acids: CASSPREQYF.

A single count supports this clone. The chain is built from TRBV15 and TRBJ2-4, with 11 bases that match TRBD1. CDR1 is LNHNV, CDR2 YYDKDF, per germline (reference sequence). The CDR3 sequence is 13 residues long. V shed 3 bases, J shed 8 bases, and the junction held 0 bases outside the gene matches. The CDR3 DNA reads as TGTGCCACCAGCAGGGGACAGGGGGACATTCAGTACTTC. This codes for CATSRGQGDIQYF.

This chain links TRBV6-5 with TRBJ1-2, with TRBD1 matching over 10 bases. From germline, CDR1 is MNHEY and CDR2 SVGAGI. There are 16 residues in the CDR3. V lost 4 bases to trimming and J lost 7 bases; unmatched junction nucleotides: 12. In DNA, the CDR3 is TGTGCCAGCAGTTCCTCTCCGGGACAGGGGTTGGGTGGCTACACCTTC. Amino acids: CASSSSPGQGLGGYTF.

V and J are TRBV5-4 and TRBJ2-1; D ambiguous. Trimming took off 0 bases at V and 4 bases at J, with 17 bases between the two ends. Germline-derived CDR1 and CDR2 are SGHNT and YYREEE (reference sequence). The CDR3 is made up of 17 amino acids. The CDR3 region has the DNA TGTGCCAGCAGCTTGGGGATATCTCCGGTCGGGTACAATGAGCAGTTCTTC. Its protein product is CASSLGISPVGYNEQFF. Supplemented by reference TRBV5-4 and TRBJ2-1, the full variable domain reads ETGVTQSPTHLIKTRGQQVTLRCSSQSGHNTVSWYQQALGQGPQFIFQYYREEENGRGNFPPRFSGLQFPNYSSELNVNALELDDSALYLCASSLGISPVGYNEQFFGPGTRLTVL.

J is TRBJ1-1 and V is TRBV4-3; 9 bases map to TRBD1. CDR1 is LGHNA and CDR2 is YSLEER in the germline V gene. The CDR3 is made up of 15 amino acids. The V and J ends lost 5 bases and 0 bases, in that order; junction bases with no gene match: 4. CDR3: CASSKGQGLNTEAFF. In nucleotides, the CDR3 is TGCGCCAGCAGCAAAGGACAGGGGTTGAACACTGAAGCTTTCTTT.

The CDR3, as DNA: TGCGCCAGCAGTGAAAGGGAACAGGGAATATTCAGCAATCAGCCCCAGCATTTT. Translation gives CASSEREQGIFSNQPQHF. The chain has TRBV10-1 and TRBJ1-5; perhaps TRBD1 as D (6 bases). Between the trimmed V and J ends, which lost 3 bases and 1 base, there was a span of 19 bases. CDR3 size: 18 residues. Germline V gene sequence: CDR1 WNHNN, CDR2 SYGVQD (reference sequence).

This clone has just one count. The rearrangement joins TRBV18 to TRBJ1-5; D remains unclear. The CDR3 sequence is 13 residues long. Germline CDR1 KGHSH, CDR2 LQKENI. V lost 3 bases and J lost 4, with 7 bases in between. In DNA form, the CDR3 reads TGTGCCAGCTCACCGGGAGTAAATCAGCCCCAGCATTTT. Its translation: CASSPGVNQPQHF.